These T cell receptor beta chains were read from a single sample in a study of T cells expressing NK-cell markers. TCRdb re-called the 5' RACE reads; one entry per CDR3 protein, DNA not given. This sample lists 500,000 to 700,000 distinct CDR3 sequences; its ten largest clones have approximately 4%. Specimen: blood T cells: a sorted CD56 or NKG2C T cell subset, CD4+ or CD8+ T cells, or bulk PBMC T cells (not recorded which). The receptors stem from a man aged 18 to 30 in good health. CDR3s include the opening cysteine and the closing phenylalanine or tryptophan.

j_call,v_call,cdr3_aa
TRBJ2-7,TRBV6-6,CASSSGDSYEQYF
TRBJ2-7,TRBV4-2,CASSQGRGATYEQYF
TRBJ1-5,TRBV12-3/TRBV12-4,CASSRAGGRDQPQHF
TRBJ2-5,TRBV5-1,CASSLDVSWETQYF
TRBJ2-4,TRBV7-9,CASSPGGGIAKNIQYF
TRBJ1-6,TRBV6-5,CASSYSRQGDSPLHF
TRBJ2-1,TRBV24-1,CATSDFSVNEQFF
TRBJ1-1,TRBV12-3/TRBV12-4,CASSPNRLGTEAFF
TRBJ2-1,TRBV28,CASSFSLQNEQFF
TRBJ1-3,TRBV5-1,CASSRGVSGNTIYF
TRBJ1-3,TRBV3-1,CASSQVKASGNTIYF
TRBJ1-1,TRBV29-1,CSASTGQGPTEAFF
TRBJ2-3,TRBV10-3,CAIRHDGPDTQYF
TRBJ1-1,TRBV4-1,CASSQNTRGPEAFF
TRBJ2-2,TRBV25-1,CASSDPPGQGGTGELFF
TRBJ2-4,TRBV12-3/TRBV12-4,CASSQPKNIQYF
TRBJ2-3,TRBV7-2,CASSPGAGSSDTQYF
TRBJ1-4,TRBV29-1,CSVLGTGFGEKLFF
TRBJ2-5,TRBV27,CASSIRDQTETQYF
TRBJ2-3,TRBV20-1,CSARGGSGKGLTDTQYF
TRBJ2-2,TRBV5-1,CASRLDRGPAGELFF
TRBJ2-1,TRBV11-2,CASSLDRPVGSYNEQFF
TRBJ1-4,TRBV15,CATSRATVVNEKLFF
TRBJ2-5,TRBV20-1,CSARDGSQHQETQYF
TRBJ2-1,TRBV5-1,CASSLGGGWTEQFF